A selection of T cell receptor beta chains follows, all from one sample in a study of cytomegalovirus exposure and HLA in healthy donors. The assay was immunoSEQ multiplex PCR, and TCRdb's table has in-frame clones only and misses some. The sample carries more than 110,000 clones, around 85% recorded once. The specimen was PBMCs. The receptors derive from a middle-aged man in good health and CMV-seropositive. Each CDR3 is given with its conserved first and last residue. A D gene is named only where the DNA matches it firmly. For some rows the clone size is stated as once, few or many, or as a class when expanded; others skip it.

v_call: TRBV7-3
j_call: TRBJ2-2
d_call: NA
clone_size: NA
cdr3_aa: CASSVGPTGELFF
cdr3_nt: TGTGCCAGCAGCGTTGGGCCCACCGGGGAGCTGTTTTTT

v_call: TRBV27
j_call: TRBJ1-3
d_call: TRBD1
clone_size: NA
cdr3_aa: CASSWPLGQGDPGNTIYF
cdr3_nt: TGTGCCAGCAGTTGGCCGCTCGGACAGGGTGATCCTGGAAACACCATATATTTT

v_call: TRBV9
j_call: TRBJ2-1
d_call: NA
clone_size: NA
cdr3_aa: CASSAPSWELWNNEQFF
cdr3_nt: TGTGCCAGCAGCGCCCCAAGTTGGGAGCTGTGGAACAATGAGCAGTTCTTC

v_call: TRBV18
j_call: TRBJ1-1
d_call: TRBD1
clone_size: NA
cdr3_aa: CASSSGTGLNTEAFF
cdr3_nt: TGTGCCAGCTCATCAGGGACAGGTTTGAACACTGAAGCTTTCTTT

v_call: TRBV18
j_call: TRBJ1-1
d_call: TRBD1
clone_size: NA
cdr3_aa: CASSPGTGIGTEAFF
cdr3_nt: TGTGCCAGCTCACCCGGGACAGGGATCGGCACTGAAGCTTTCTTT

v_call: TRBV10-3
j_call: TRBJ2-3
d_call: TRBD2
clone_size: once
cdr3_aa: CAITPSGSLDTQYF
cdr3_nt: TGTGCCATCACACCTAGCGGGAGTTTAGATACGCAGTATTTT

v_call: TRBV11-3
j_call: TRBJ2-5
d_call: TRBD2
clone_size: NA
cdr3_aa: CASSLGGEWETQYF
cdr3_nt: TGTGCCAGCAGCTTGGGGGGGGAGTGGGAGACCCAGTACTTC

v_call: TRBV28
j_call: TRBJ2-2
d_call: TRBD2
clone_size: few
cdr3_aa: CASSALGWRERGAGELFF
cdr3_nt: TGTGCCAGCAGTGCTCTTGGCTGGCGGGAGCGGGGTGCCGGGGAGCTGTTTTTT

v_call: TRBV19
j_call: TRBJ1-5
d_call: NA
clone_size: NA
cdr3_aa: CASRPQGRVNQPQHF
cdr3_nt: TGTGCCTCCCGCCCCCAGGGTAGAGTCAATCAGCCCCAGCATTTT

v_call: TRBV7-9
j_call: TRBJ1-2
d_call: NA
clone_size: NA
cdr3_aa: CSSSFSNYGYTF
cdr3_nt: TGTTCCAGCAGCTTTAGTAACTATGGCTACACCTTC

v_call: TRBV2
j_call: TRBJ2-1
d_call: TRBD1
clone_size: NA
cdr3_aa: CASPRDRGRNEQFF
cdr3_nt: TGTGCCAGCCCCCGGGACAGGGGAAGGAATGAGCAGTTCTTC

v_call: TRBV5-4
j_call: TRBJ2-2
d_call: TRBD1
clone_size: once
cdr3_aa: CANSGRGQGLNTGELFF
cdr3_nt: TGTGCCAACAGCGGAAGGGGACAGGGGCTAAACACCGGGGAGCTGTTTTTT

v_call: TRBV27
j_call: TRBJ2-5
d_call: TRBD2
clone_size: few
cdr3_aa: CASRGLQETQYF
cdr3_nt: TGTGCCAGCAGGGGACTACAAGAGACCCAGTACTTC

v_call: TRBV27
j_call: TRBJ2-4
d_call: TRBD2
clone_size: NA
cdr3_aa: CASSPIWGEGRDIQYF
cdr3_nt: TGTGCCAGCAGTCCAATCTGGGGGGAGGGCCGGGACATTCAGTACTTC

v_call: TRBV19
j_call: TRBJ2-2
d_call: TRBD1
clone_size: once
cdr3_aa: CASSITGGHGELFF
cdr3_nt: TGTGCCAGTAGTATTACAGGGGGGCACGGGGAGCTGTTTTTT

v_call: TRBV18
j_call: TRBJ2-3
d_call: NA
clone_size: NA
cdr3_aa: CASSGWSTSPDTQYF
cdr3_nt: TGTGCCAGCTCAGGATGGAGTACCTCCCCAGATACGCAGTATTTT

v_call: TRBV9
j_call: TRBJ2-7
d_call: TRBD2
clone_size: NA
cdr3_aa: CASSPRTSGGADEQYF
cdr3_nt: TGTGCCAGCAGCCCCCGGACTAGCGGGGGGGCTGACGAGCAGTACTTC

v_call: TRBV30
j_call: TRBJ2-7
d_call: NA
clone_size: NA
cdr3_aa: CAWSVGGTEQYF
cdr3_nt: TGTGCCTGGAGTGTAGGTGGGACAGAGCAGTACTTC

v_call: TRBV19
j_call: TRBJ2-3
d_call: NA
clone_size: NA
cdr3_aa: CASSPALSVTDTQYF
cdr3_nt: TGTGCCAGTAGTCCTGCCTTATCGGTAACAGATACGCAGTATTTT

v_call: TRBV11-1
j_call: TRBJ2-5
d_call: TRBD1
clone_size: NA
cdr3_aa: CASSLVGGQQETQYF
cdr3_nt: TGTGCCAGCAGCTTAGTAGGGGGACAGCAAGAGACCCAGTACTTC

v_call: TRBV6-6
j_call: TRBJ1-2
d_call: NA
clone_size: NA
cdr3_aa: CASRIRQPDYGYTF
cdr3_nt: TGTGCCAGCAGGATCAGACAACCTGACTATGGCTACACCTTC

v_call: TRBV10-3
j_call: TRBJ1-2
d_call: NA
clone_size: NA
cdr3_aa: CAISDPSDNLDYGYTF
cdr3_nt: TGTGCCATCAGTGATCCTTCTGACAACTTGGACTATGGCTACACCTTC

v_call: TRBV29-1
j_call: TRBJ1-3
d_call: TRBD1
clone_size: NA
cdr3_aa: CSGGVAGGLGGNTIYF
cdr3_nt: TGCAGCGGCGGGGTGGCAGGGGGTCTGGGTGGAAACACCATATATTTT

v_call: TRBV7-9
j_call: TRBJ1-1
d_call: NA
clone_size: few
cdr3_aa: CASSLPGGGEFSGTEAFF
cdr3_nt: TGTGCCAGCAGCTTGCCCGGGGGGGGCGAATTTTCTGGCACTGAAGCTTTCTTT

v_call: TRBV9
j_call: TRBJ2-5
d_call: NA
clone_size: once
cdr3_aa: CASSDRPGKTQYF
cdr3_nt: TGTGCCAGCAGCGACCGGCCCGGGAAGACCCAGTACTTC